The 30 T cell receptor beta chains in this list originate from one sample, sequenced in a study of T cells in Graves' hyperthyroidism and ophthalmopathy. What was amplified from RNA transcripts were TCR beta CDR3 regions. Primed by the HTBI set, a first-round RT-PCR was run on the TCR CDR3. TCRdb redid the calling of the multiplex PCR reads with MiXCR, one entry per CDR3 protein. Altogether about 700,000 distinct CDR3 sequences are present, 14% being singletons, with the ten largest covering roughly a tenth. Sample: blood. These receptors came from a woman aged 18-35 years with Graves' hyperthyroidism.

This clonotype was recorded at least ten times. This chain joins TRBV7-8 and TRBJ2-1, with D perhaps being TRBD1 or TRBD2 (5 bases each). Trimming removed 0 bases from V and 7 bases from J, with 16 bases in between. The CDR3 has 16 amino acids. Germline V gene lookup returns CDR1 SGHVS and CDR2 FQNEAQ. As DNA, the CDR3 is TGTGCCAGCAGCTTAGCACCCCCACGGGGCGGGAATGAGCAGTTCTTC. Translation: CASSLAPPRGGNEQFF. Supplemented by reference TRBV7-8 and TRBJ2-1, the full variable domain reads GAGVSQSPRYKVAKRGQDVALRCDPISGHVSLFWYQQALGQGPEFLTYFQNEAQLDKSGLPSDRFFAERPEGSVSTLKIQRTQQEDSAVYLCASSLAPPRGGNEQFFGPGTRLTVL.

V gene TRBV29-1 combines with J gene TRBJ2-1; D possibly corresponds to TRBD2 (6 bases). Trimming pared 4 bases from V and 5 bases from J, leaving 12 bases between. The CDR3 has 13 residues. CDR1 is SQVTM, CDR2 ANQGSEA, per germline. This CDR3 reads CSVVGRSHNEQFF. CDR3 bases: TGCAGCGTTGTCGGGAGAAGCCACAATGAGCAGTTCTTC.

There are many counts of this clonotype. The V and J genes are TRBV29-1 and TRBJ2-2; 9 bases fit TRBD2. The trim removed 0 bases at V and 5 bases at J, leaving 13 bases unmatched. The CDR3 totals 18 residues. Per the germline V gene, CDR1 is SQVTM and CDR2 is ANQGSEA. The CDR3 nucleotides read TGCAGCGTTGAAGATCTTCAGCTGGCGGGAGGGCGGACCGGGGAGCTGTTTTTT. Translated: CSVEDLQLAGGRTGELFF.

V gene TRBV7-2 combines with J gene TRBJ2-1; D call uncertain. The CDR3 totals 13 residues. The germline V gene has CDR1 SGHTA and CDR2 FQGNSA. V was cut by 5 bases and J by 2 bases, with 7 bases left in between. Here the CDR3 reads CASSRNTYNEQFF. CDR3 coding DNA: TGTGCCAGCAGCAGGAACACCTACAATGAGCAGTTCTTC.

This chain uses TRBV28 with TRBJ1-1; D is possibly TRBD1 (5 bases). Germline lookup yields CDR1 MDHEN and CDR2 SYDVKM. The V end was cut by 5 bases, the J end by 7 bases, with 14 bases between. The CDR3 spans 13 residues. The CDR3 DNA is TGTGCCAGCAGTACCCCTGGGGGGGTTGAAGCTTTCTTT. Its protein is CASSTPGGVEAFF.

This clonotype was recorded once. V and J are TRBV9 and TRBJ1-1; TRBD1 aligns across 7 bases. This CDR3 spans 17 amino acids. V lost 4 bases to trimming and J lost 7 bases; unmatched junction nucleotides: 19. CDR1 SGDLS and CDR2 YYNGEE come from the germline V gene. CDR3 DNA sequence: TGTGCCAGCAGCCCGAGGGGCCTTGGGGACAGCGCCCGTGAAGCTTTCTTT. This sequence encodes CASSPRGLGDSAREAFF.

This clonotype showed up just a few times. This chain joins TRBV6-2 or TRBV6-3 and TRBJ2-5; D not resolved. The germline V gene encodes CDR1 MNHEY and CDR2 SVGEGT. V was trimmed by 2 bases and J by 7 bases, leaving 11 bases between them. The CDR3 is 13 amino acids. The CDR3 DNA reads TGTGCCAGCAGTTACCTCCCCGAAGGGACCCAGTACTTC. This translates into CASSYLPEGTQYF.

This clonotype was observed at least ten times. V and J are TRBV3-1 and TRBJ1-6, with 7 bases aligning to TRBD1. This CDR3 has 12 residues. Germline values: CDR1 LGHDT, CDR2 YNNKEL (reference sequence). V lost 8 bases, J lost 14 bases, and 9 bases stayed unmatched. The CDR3 DNA reads TGTGCCAGCCGGGACAGCTTCCGAGCCCTCCACTTT. Translation gives CASRDSFRALHF.

This chain uses TRBV3-1 with TRBJ2-1; 11 bases are shared with TRBD2. The junction had 24 bases not matched to a gene; V was cut back by 0 bases and J by 8 bases. CDR1 is LGHDT and CDR2 is YNNKEL in the germline V gene (reference sequence). This CDR3 has 22 residues. The CDR3, as DNA: TGTGCCAGCAGCCAAGATATGGGTGTGTGGGGACTAGCGGCCCAGTGGGTCCATGAGCAGTTCTTC. This translates into CASSQDMGVWGLAAQWVHEQFF.

The chain uses TRBV6-9 and TRBJ1-6; D possibly corresponds to TRBD1 (5 bases). Trimming took 5 bases from V and 5 from J, leaving 7 bases between them. The CDR3 extends over 13 amino acids. Germline CDR1 is MNHGY and CDR2 is SVAAGI. As DNA, the CDR3 is TGTGCCAGCAGTCGACAGAATAATTCACCCCTCCACTTT. Encoded protein: CASSRQNNSPLHF.

J is TRBJ1-2 and V is TRBV6-6; D is undetermined. Germline V CDR1 and CDR2: MNHNY, SVGAGI (reference sequence). The CDR3 has 15 amino acids. Trimming removed 2 bases at V and 8 bases at J, with 18 bases between. The CDR3 sequence is CASSYQHKIEEGYTF. CDR3 sequence (DNA): TGTGCCAGCAGTTACCAACACAAAATCGAGGAGGGCTACACCTTC.

This clonotype has just a few counts. V usage is TRBV2 and J usage is TRBJ2-7; 10 bases line up with TRBD2. V was clipped by 4 bases and J by 7 bases; unmatched bases: 13. The CDR3 sequence is 16 residues long. CDR1 SNHLY and CDR2 FYNNEI come from the germline V gene. The chain's CDR3 is CASSGKSSGSRGEQYF. The CDR3 DNA follows: TGTGCCAGCAGTGGAAAATCTAGCGGGAGCCGGGGGGAGCAGTACTTC.

Many counts were recorded for this clonotype. V and J are TRBV9 and TRBJ2-1; 10 bases map to TRBD2. After removal of 4 bases from V and 7 bases from J, the junction contained 14 bases not matched to a gene. Germline V gene sequence: CDR1 SGDLS, CDR2 YYNGEE. This CDR3 has 17 amino acids. This CDR3 is CASSPEGWASGGNEQFF. CDR3 coding DNA: TGTGCCAGCAGCCCCGAAGGGTGGGCTAGCGGGGGAAATGAGCAGTTCTTC.

This clonotype showed up just once. A single base separates this from a much larger clone, so it may be a read error. The chain has TRBV2 and TRBJ2-1; D not certain. CDR3 length equals 14 residues. Germline V gene sequence: CDR1 SNHLY, CDR2 FYNNEI. Trimming took 4 bases from V and 9 from J, leaving 16 bases between them. For the CDR3, the DNA is TGTGCCAGCAGTGCCTATCACCGTCTGGTTGAGCAGTTCTTC. Protein sequence: CASSAYHRLVEQFF.

In its sample, this clonotype was seen many times. This rearrangement joins TRBV24-1 to TRBJ2-1; 10 nucleotides align to TRBD1. The CDR3 runs to 15 residues. Germline-derived CDR1 and CDR2 are KGHDR and SFDVKD. Germline trimming cut 0 bases from V and 5 bases from J; bases unmatched to any gene: 0. This CDR3 is CATSDLGTGDNEQFF. CDR3 DNA: TGTGCCACCAGTGATTTGGGGACAGGGGACAATGAGCAGTTCTTC.

A few counts support this clonotype. The chain has TRBV11-2 and TRBJ2-2; a weak D match, TRBD1 (6 bases). With 1 base removed from V and 2 bases from J, the gap between germline ends came to 11 bases. This CDR3 comprises 16 residues. Germline lookup yields CDR1 SGHAT and CDR2 FQNNGV. The CDR3 nucleotides read TGTGCCAGCAGCTTAGTCGGCAGGGGAAACACCGGGGAGCTGTTTTTT. Translated: CASSLVGRGNTGELFF.

This clonotype was picked up a small number of times. The V call is TRBV7-8, the J call TRBJ2-7; 7 bases fit TRBD1. CDR3 size: 17 residues. V shed 5 bases and J 1 base; nucleotides not matched to a gene: 14. Germline-derived CDR1 and CDR2 are SGHVS and FQNEAQ. The CDR3 DNA reads TGTGCCAGCAGCCCTACCGTCCCGGGACAGAAATCCTACGAGCAGTACTTC. Its protein is CASSPTVPGQKSYEQYF.

V and J are TRBV19 and TRBJ1-2; 10 positions agree with TRBD1. The CDR3 sequence is 14 residues long. CDR1 and CDR2 from the germline V gene are LNHDA and SQIVND (reference sequence). The ends lost 7 bases at V and 4 bases at J; junction bases unmatched: 6. The CDR3 protein is CASTPTGGGYGYTF. CDR3 nucleotides: TGTGCCAGTACCCCGACAGGGGGCGGCTATGGCTACACCTTC. The full variable domain, with the rest looked up from reference TRBV19 and TRBJ1-2, is DGGITQSPKYLFRKEGQNVTLSCEQNLNHDAMYWYRQDPGQGLRLIYYSQIVNDFQKGDIAEGYSVSREKKESFPLTVTSAQKNPTAFYLCASTPTGGGYGYTFGSGTRLTVV.

V is TRBV12-5 and J is TRBJ2-1, with 9 bases aligning to TRBD1. Trimming took 6 bases from V and 3 from J; bases not matched to a gene: 9. The germline CDR1 and CDR2 sequences are LGHNT and FRNRAP. The CDR3 sequence is 16 residues long. The chain's CDR3 is CASGRTGQGSYNEQFF. The CDR3, as DNA: TGTGCTAGTGGCCGGACGGGACAGGGAAGCTACAATGAGCAGTTCTTC. The full variable domain, in which reference TRBV12-5 and TRBJ2-1 provide the parts outside the CDR3, is DARVTQTPRHKVTEMGQEVTMRCQPILGHNTVFWYRQTMMQGLELLAYFRNRAPLDDSGMPKDRFSAEMPDATLATLKIQPSEPRDSAVYFCASGRTGQGSYNEQFFGPGTRLTVL.

The table lists this clonotype with many counts. The genes are TRBV7-9 and TRBJ2-7; weak D call: TRBD1 (6 bases). Germline V gives CDR1 SEHNR, CDR2 FQNEAQ (reference sequence). Trimming shortened V by 5 bases and J by 4 bases, and 12 bases separated the two germline ends. CDR3 length: 13 residues. CDR3 amino acids: CASSPNRVYEQYF. In DNA form, the CDR3 reads TGTGCCAGCAGCCCCAACAGGGTTTACGAGCAGTACTTC.

This clonotype was detected a few times. This sequence joins TRBV6-5 and TRBJ2-3; perhaps D is TRBD1 or TRBD2 (6 bases each). CDR1 and CDR2 from the germline V gene are MNHEY and SVGAGI. CDR3 length: 17 residues. Deletions cut 4 bases from V and 4 bases from J, with 21 bases between. The CDR3 is CASSSAPWGARSDTQYF. The DNA for the CDR3 is TGTGCCAGCAGTTCCGCCCCTTGGGGGGCCCGGTCAGATACGCAGTATTTT.

To note about this clonotype: This could be a read error, since a much larger clone is one nucleotide away. The V and J genes are TRBV2 and TRBJ2-7, with D maybe TRBD1 (6 bases). The closer fit of TRBJ2-1 to the DNA end suggests the J call may be wrong. The CDR3 is 15 residues long. Germline CDR1 SNHLY, CDR2 FYNNEI. CDR3 nucleotides: TGTGCCAGCAGTTTGACCGGGACATCATCCTACGAGCAGTTCTTC. As protein: CASSLTGTSSYEQFF.

This chain joins TRBV28 and TRBJ1-2, with 9 bases identical to TRBD1. Per germline, CDR1 MDHEN and CDR2 SYDVKM. The CDR3 sequence is 17 residues long. After removal of 5 bases from V and 0 bases from J, the junction contained 10 bases not matched to a gene. DNA of the CDR3: TGTGCCAGCAGTACCCCCGGGACAGGGAGAACTAACTATGGCTACACCTTC. This sequence encodes CASSTPGTGRTNYGYTF.

This clonotype was counted a few times. A clone one base away is much larger, so this may be a read error. The chain employs TRBV6-1 and TRBJ1-1; a possible D gene is TRBD1 (5 bases). The CDR3 runs to 14 residues. From germline, CDR1 is MNHNS and CDR2 SASEGT. Trimming stripped 5 bases from V and 1 base from J, with 11 bases between. CDR3 sequence: CASSCGGPNTEAFF. CDR3 DNA: TGTGCCAGCAGTTGCGGGGGACCGAACACTGAAGCTTTCTTT.

This clonotype was observed at least ten times. The V call is TRBV20-1, the J call TRBJ2-1; 9 bases line up with TRBD1. The V gene end was trimmed by 5 bases and the J gene end by 0 bases; junction bases not matched to a gene: 5. The CDR3 runs to 15 residues. CDR1 and CDR2 from the germline V gene are DFQATT and SNEGSKA (reference sequence). CDR3 sequence reads: CSAPSTGGSYNEQFF. The CDR3 region has the DNA TGCAGTGCTCCATCGACAGGGGGCTCCTACAATGAGCAGTTCTTC.

The J gene is TRBJ2-3, the V gene TRBV6-1; D gene ambiguous. Germline values: CDR1 MNHNS, CDR2 SASEGT. The CDR3 consists of 13 residues. V lost 5 bases and J 1 base, leaving 7 bases between the germline ends. CDR3 protein: CASSPWGTDTQYF. The CDR3, as DNA: TGTGCCAGCAGTCCTTGGGGCACAGATACGCAGTATTTT.

The chain carries TRBV4-3 and TRBJ2-7; 7 nucleotides align to TRBD2. J gave up 2 bases and V 2 bases, and 6 bases lay outside the gene matches. The CDR3 extends over 15 amino acids. Germline V gene lookup returns CDR1 LGHNA and CDR2 YSLEER. The CDR3 is CASSQTSVQPYEQYF. The CDR3 DNA reads as TGCGCCAGCAGCCAAACTAGCGTCCAACCCTACGAGCAGTACTTC.

The rearrangement joins TRBV3-1 to TRBJ1-2, with D hard to call. With 5 bases removed from V and 2 bases from J, the gap between germline ends came to 21 bases. Per germline, CDR1 LGHDT and CDR2 YNNKEL (reference sequence). There are 17 residues in the CDR3. The CDR3 coding sequence is TGTGCCAGCAGCGATTTTGGGAGGAGGAGTACCAACTATGGCTACACCTTC. This codes for CASSDFGRRSTNYGYTF.

This clonotype was counted many times. The V gene is TRBV5-6, the J gene TRBJ1-1, with 8 nucleotides matching TRBD1. The J segment lost 5 bases and the V segment lost 1 base, leaving 7 bases of the junction unmatched. The CDR3 extends over 15 amino acids. Germline assignment: CDR1 SGHDT and CDR2 YYEEEE. CDR3 protein: CASSLTGRGRTEAFF. DNA for the CDR3: TGTGCCAGCAGCTTGACGGGCAGGGGGCGAACTGAAGCTTTCTTT. Combining the CDR3 with reference TRBV5-6 and TRBJ1-1 gives the whole variable domain DAGVTQSPTHLIKTRGQQVTLRCSPKSGHDTVSWYQQALGQGPQFIFQYYEEEERQRGNFPDRFSGHQFPNYSSELNVNALLLGDSALYLCASSLTGRGRTEAFFGQGTRLTVV.

Many counts were recorded for this clonotype. The chain joins TRBV6-1 to TRBJ1-1; D gene uncertain. Per the germline V gene, CDR1 is MNHNS and CDR2 is SASEGT. V was cut by 0 bases and J by 1 base, with 6 bases left in between. The CDR3 runs to 14 residues. The CDR3: CASSEAWANTEAFF. Written as DNA, the CDR3 is TGTGCCAGCAGTGAAGCCTGGGCGAACACTGAAGCTTTCTTT.